Presented here are 32 T cell receptor beta chains from one specimen sequenced in a study of T-cell reconstitution after alpha-beta-depleted transplantation in children. Unique molecular identifiers were built into the TCRbeta library. TCRdb re-derived calls from the PCR reads in MiXCR, one entry per CDR3 protein. The data show fewer than 350,000 distinct CDR3 sequences, with about a tenth seen just once and approximately 7% held by the top ten. Source: PBMCs, taken before TCRalphabeta/CD19-depleted stem cell transplant. The receptors stem from a boy in the first two years of life with acute myeloid leukemia, due to receive a stem cell transplant.

Many counts were recorded for this clonotype. This rearrangement joins TRBV12-3 or TRBV12-4 to TRBJ2-7; D not resolved. V lost 3 bases and J lost 9, with 12 bases in between. The CDR3 runs to 12 residues. The CDR3 region has the DNA TGTGCCAGCAGTTTCAGGAGAAACCTGCAGTACTTC. Its protein product is CASSFRRNLQYF.

This clonotype has at least ten counts. The DNA for the CDR3 is TGCAGTGCTAGAGATGTGGGAATACTAGCGGGAGACCCCTACGAGCAGTACTTC. This translates into CSARDVGILAGDPYEQYF. V is TRBV20-1 and J is TRBJ2-7; 11 nucleotides line up with TRBD2. There are 18 residues in the CDR3. From germline, CDR1 is DFQATT and CDR2 SNEGSKA (reference sequence). J lost 2 bases, V lost 0 bases, and 12 bases had no gene match.

The chain has TRBV28 and TRBJ2-7, with D perhaps assigned TRBD1 or TRBD2 (6 bases each). The ends were cut back, 4 bases at V and 12 bases at J, with 13 bases in the middle. CDR1 and CDR2 from the germline V gene are MDHEN and SYDVKM. The length of the CDR3 is 11 residues. This chain's CDR3 is CASSWGDKRYF. For the CDR3, the DNA is TGTGCCAGCAGTTGGGGGGACAAAAGGTACTTC. The full variable domain, in which reference TRBV28 and TRBJ2-7 provide the parts outside the CDR3, is DVKVTQSSRYLVKRTGEKVFLECVQDMDHENMFWYRQDPGLGLRLIYFSYDVKMKEKGDIPEGYSVSREKKERFSLILESASTNQTSMYLCASSWGDKRYFGPGTRLTVT.

This clonotype was detected only once. A much larger clone differs by one base, so this may be a read error. The rearrangement uses TRBV20-1 and TRBJ2-7; TRBD1 matches 9 bases. V gave up 3 bases and J gave up 3 bases; unmatched junction bases: 9. The germline gives CDR1 DFQATT, CDR2 SNEGSKA (reference sequence). The CDR3 has 15 amino acids. CDR3 DNA sequence: TGCAGTGCTAGCGAGACCGGGACAGGGAACTACGAGCAGTACTTC. Protein sequence: CSASETGTGNYEQYF.

This clonotype was observed many times. The chain is built from TRBV11-2 and TRBJ2-6; a possible D gene is TRBD2 (6 bases). With 0 bases removed from V and 0 bases from J, the gap between germline ends came to 12 bases. CDR1 and CDR2 from the germline V gene are SGHAT and FQNNGV. This CDR3 is built from 18 residues. CDR3 sequence: CASSLDSYGGSGANVLTF. DNA for the CDR3: TGTGCCAGCAGCTTAGATTCGTACGGGGGCTCTGGGGCCAACGTCCTGACTTTC.

This clonotype showed up many times. The V and J genes are TRBV12-3 or TRBV12-4 and TRBJ2-5, with 12 bases identical to TRBD2. With V trimmed by 1 base and J by 3 bases, 3 bases remained unmatched. There are 16 residues in the CDR3. The CDR3: CASSLGLAGGEETQYF. CDR3 nucleotides: TGTGCCAGCAGTTTAGGGCTAGCGGGAGGGGAAGAGACCCAGTACTTC.

This clonotype was recorded many times. This sequence joins TRBV28 and TRBJ2-3; no clear D. There are 15 residues in the CDR3. Trimming took off 3 bases at V and 1 base at J, with 11 bases between the two ends. The germline gives CDR1 MDHEN, CDR2 SYDVKM. CDR3 loop: CASSLGPAGTDTQYF. DNA for the CDR3: TGTGCCAGCAGTTTGGGCCCAGCCGGCACAGATACGCAGTATTTT. The whole variable domain, filled in from reference TRBV28 and TRBJ2-3, reads DVKVTQSSRYLVKRTGEKVFLECVQDMDHENMFWYRQDPGLGLRLIYFSYDVKMKEKGDIPEGYSVSREKKERFSLILESASTNQTSMYLCASSLGPAGTDTQYFGPGTRLTVL.

This clonotype was found many times. The chain has TRBV7-9 and TRBJ2-7; no reliable D call. V shed 1 base and J shed 3 bases, with 7 bases lying between them. This CDR3 has 13 residues. CDR1 SEHNR and CDR2 FQNEAQ come from the germline V gene (reference sequence). In DNA form, the CDR3 reads TGTGCCAGCAGCTTAGAATGGAGCTACGAGCAGTACTTC. It is translated as CASSLEWSYEQYF.

This clonotype was seen repeatedly, ten times or more. The rearrangement joins TRBV7-9 to TRBJ2-7; D gene unclear. CDR1 and CDR2 (germline): SEHNR, FQNEAQ (reference sequence). The length of the CDR3 is 13 residues. Deletions cut 4 bases from V and 3 bases from J, with 10 bases between. The CDR3 region has the DNA TGTGCCAGCAGCTCATTCCTAGACTACGAGCAGTACTTC. It is translated as CASSSFLDYEQYF.

This clonotype has ten or more counts. The V and J genes are TRBV12-3 or TRBV12-4 and TRBJ1-4; no clear D gene. V was trimmed by 6 bases and J by 8 bases, leaving 16 bases between them. The CDR3 covers 14 residues. CDR3 sequence: CASSPDLAGEKLFF. In DNA, the CDR3 is TGTGCCAGCAGCCCCGACTTGGCCGGGGAAAAACTGTTTTTT.

This clonotype has a count of ten or more. This chain uses TRBV5-1 with TRBJ2-1; the match to TRBD1 covers 7 bases. J lost 3 bases, V lost 3 bases, and 6 bases had no gene match. There are 15 residues in the CDR3. Looked up from germline, CDR1 is SGHRS and CDR2 is YFSETQ. The CDR3 spells CASSSIGQVYNEQFF. CDR3 DNA sequence: TGCGCCAGCAGCTCGATAGGACAGGTCTACAATGAGCAGTTCTTC.

The sample holds many counts of this clonotype. V usage is TRBV6-1 and J usage is TRBJ2-3, with TRBD2 matching over 9 bases. This CDR3 comprises 16 residues. The V gene's germline CDR1 is MNHNS and CDR2 SASEGT. The V segment lost 6 bases and the J segment 4 bases; nucleotides outside the gene matches: 11. CDR3 coding DNA: TGTGCCAGCAGCCGGACTGGCGGGAGGGGTCCAGATACGCAGTATTTT. This gives the protein CASSRTGGRGPDTQYF.

The V gene is TRBV28, the J gene TRBJ1-2; a possible D gene is TRBD1 (6 bases). Deletions cut 5 bases from V and 5 bases from J, with 21 bases between. The CDR3 consists of 16 residues. Germline V gene lookup returns CDR1 MDHEN and CDR2 SYDVKM. The DNA for the CDR3 is TGTGCCAGCAGTCCCCGGGACACGAGGCTCAGATATGGCTACACCTTC. It encodes CASSPRDTRLRYGYTF.

Turning to this clonotype: Possible read error: a much larger clone is one base away. J is TRBJ2-5 and V is TRBV5-1; D ambiguous. V shed 8 bases and J shed 1 base, with 15 bases lying between them. The CDR3 loop spans 14 amino acids. Germline V gives CDR1 SGHRS, CDR2 YFSETQ. This CDR3 reads CARSARRAQETQYF. Here the CDR3 DNA reads TGCGCCAGGAGCGCCCGGCGTGCCCAAGAGACCCAGTACTTC. Full variable domain (rest looked up from reference TRBV5-1 and TRBJ2-5): KAGVTQTPRYLIKTRGQQVTLSCSPISGHRSVSWYQQTPGQGLQFLFEYFSETQRNKGNFPGRFSGRQFSNSRSEMNVSTLELGDSALYLCARSARRAQETQYFGPGTRLLVL.

This clonotype was observed at least ten times. The gene calls are TRBV6-5 and TRBJ2-5, with a tentative D call TRBD2 (6 bases). The germline V gene has CDR1 MNHEY and CDR2 SVGAGI. V was clipped by 0 bases and J by 7 bases, with 12 bases between them. The CDR3 is made up of 14 amino acids. The CDR3 DNA sequence: TGTGCCAGCAGTTACTCCCGACTAGTTGGGACCCAGTACTTC. Its translation is CASSYSRLVGTQYF.

There are many counts of this clonotype. The chain couples TRBV29-1 to TRBJ2-7, with D possibly TRBD1 on 5 matching bases. Looked up from germline, CDR1 is SQVTM and CDR2 is ANQGSEA. There are 13 residues in the CDR3. The V end was cut by 0 bases, the J end by 3 bases, with 9 bases between. This chain's CDR3 is CSVEDLDSYEQYF. The CDR3 coding sequence is TGCAGCGTTGAAGATCTTGACAGCTACGAGCAGTACTTC.

This clonotype occurred many times. The chain uses TRBV29-1 and TRBJ1-1; D is uncertain. CDR1 and CDR2 (germline): SQVTM, ANQGSEA. The V gene lost 4 bases and the J gene lost 3 bases, with 9 bases spanning the gap. This CDR3 has 12 residues. The CDR3 DNA sequence: TGCAGCGTTGCTTACCTCGACACTGAAGCTTTCTTT. The encoded protein is CSVAYLDTEAFF.

This clonotype was recorded many times. The V call is TRBV13, the J call TRBJ2-1; TRBD2 matches at 10 bases. The CDR3 has 16 amino acids. V lost 4 bases and J lost 2; bases outside the gene matches: 5. The germline gives CDR1 PRHDT, CDR2 FYEKMQ (reference sequence). In nucleotides, the CDR3 is TGTGCCAGCAGCTCCTCCGGGACTAGCGCCTACAATGAGCAGTTCTTC. Its protein product is CASSSSGTSAYNEQFF.

At least ten counts were recorded for this clonotype. CDR3 protein: CASSLLAGVNEQFF. CDR3 coding DNA: TGTGCCAGCAGTTTGCTAGCGGGAGTCAATGAGCAGTTCTTC. The V gene is TRBV12-3 or TRBV12-4, the J gene TRBJ2-1; TRBD2 agrees at 10 bases. The CDR3 runs 14 residues. Unmatched junction bases numbered 2, after V lost 3 bases and J lost 6 bases.

This clonotype was observed many times. The chain employs TRBV7-6 and TRBJ2-7, with 9 bases fitting TRBD1. CDR3 size: 15 residues. Germline V gene data show CDR1 as SGHVS and CDR2 as FNYEAQ. The trim removed 3 bases at V and 4 bases at J, leaving 7 bases unmatched. The CDR3 DNA is TGTGCCAGCAGCTTTACAGGGGGCGAGTGGTACGAGCAGTACTTC. The encoded protein is CASSFTGGEWYEQYF.

To note about this clonotype: A much larger clone is a single base away; this may be a read error. The chain recombines TRBV5-1 with TRBJ2-5; 9 bases fit TRBD2. J lost 5 bases, V lost 4 bases, and 12 bases had no gene match. CDR1 is SGHRS and CDR2 is YFSETQ in the germline V gene. This CDR3 has 16 residues. As DNA, the CDR3 is TGCGCCAGCAGCACGGGACTAGCCTTTCGGCAGGAGACCCAGTACTTC. This gives the protein CASSTGLAFRQETQYF. Full variable domain (rest looked up from reference TRBV5-1 and TRBJ2-5): KAGVTQTPRYLIKTRGQQVTLSCSPISGHRSVSWYQQTPGQGLQFLFEYFSETQRNKGNFPGRFSGRQFSNSRSEMNVSTLELGDSALYLCASSTGLAFRQETQYFGPGTRLLVL.

This clonotype was recorded many times. The CDR3 spells CASSLLAGQISWEQFF. The CDR3 coding sequence is TGTGCCAGCAGTCTCCTAGCGGGGCAAATCAGTTGGGAGCAGTTCTTC. The chain uses TRBV28 and TRBJ2-1; 9 bases match TRBD2. Germline CDR1 MDHEN, CDR2 SYDVKM. The CDR3 extends over 16 amino acids. Trimming cost V 5 bases and J 10 bases; bases outside gene matches: 15. The variable domain in full, with the rest retrieved from reference TRBV28 and TRBJ2-1, is DVKVTQSSRYLVKRTGEKVFLECVQDMDHENMFWYRQDPGLGLRLIYFSYDVKMKEKGDIPEGYSVSREKKERFSLILESASTNQTSMYLCASSLLAGQISWEQFFGPGTRLTVL.

V and J are TRBV7-2 and TRBJ2-1; D call uncertain. Germline V gene sequence: CDR1 SGHTA, CDR2 FQGNSA. V lost 5 bases, J lost 11 bases, and 10 bases lay in between. CDR3 size: 11 residues. In DNA form, the CDR3 reads TGTGCCAGCAGCGCTGGACCTAAGCAGTTCTTC. It yields the protein CASSAGPKQFF.

This clonotype has ten or more counts. CDR3 DNA: TGCAGTGCCGTAACAGCTAACTATGGCTACACCTTC. It codes for CSAVTANYGYTF. V gene TRBV20-1 combines with J gene TRBJ1-2; no definite D call. This CDR3 is 12 amino acids long. In germline, CDR1 is DFQATT, CDR2 SNEGSKA (reference sequence). V was shortened by 6 bases and J by 0 bases, with 8 bases between the two germline ends.

V gene TRBV5-4 combines with J gene TRBJ1-2; tentative D call: TRBD1 (5 bases). Germline CDR1 SGHNT, CDR2 YYREEE (reference sequence). Trimming cost V 2 bases and J 5 bases, with 13 bases left between them. The CDR3 has 14 amino acids. The CDR3 nucleotides are TGTGCCAGCAGCTTCGGGTGGGACTCATATGGCTACACCTTC. Translation: CASSFGWDSYGYTF.

This clonotype showed up just a few times. The J gene is TRBJ1-5, the V gene TRBV24-1; D possibly corresponds to TRBD1 (5 bases). The germline V and J ends were trimmed by 9 bases and 1 base, with 12 bases remaining between them. Germline V gene data show CDR1 as KGHDR and CDR2 as SFDVKD. This CDR3 contains 14 residues. The CDR3 region has the DNA TGTGCCACCCTTTTCGGGGCCAGCAATCAGCCCCAGCATTTT. This codes for CATLFGASNQPQHF.

This clonotype was seen at least ten times. V and J are TRBV7-3 and TRBJ2-3, with D uncertain. The length of the CDR3 is 14 residues. Germline CDR1 is SGHTA and CDR2 is FQGTGA. V lost 3 bases, J lost 6 bases, and 13 bases lay in between. CDR3 coding DNA: TGTGCCAGCAGCTTTGACGGAGCCAGTGATACGCAGTATTTT. It translates to CASSFDGASDTQYF.

This clonotype was detected many times. This chain connects TRBV12-3 or TRBV12-4 to TRBJ2-4, with TRBD1 matching 8 bases. V lost 5 bases and J lost 1; bases outside the gene matches: 10. CDR3 length: 17 amino acids. CDR3: CASSDVTGGKAKNIQYF. For the CDR3, the DNA is TGTGCCAGCAGTGACGTCACAGGGGGGAAGGCCAAAAACATTCAGTACTTC.

This clonotype appeared once. This sequence may be a read error, since a much larger clone differs from it by one base. The chain combines TRBV15 with TRBJ2-7, with 7 bases aligning to TRBD1. The V gene's germline CDR1 is LNHNV and CDR2 YYDKDF (reference sequence). There are 15 residues in the CDR3. V lost 5 bases and J lost 3; bases outside the gene matches: 10. The CDR3 sequence: CATSDGTDSDYEQYF. CDR3 coding DNA: TGTGCCACCAGCGACGGGACAGATTCCGACTACGAGCAGTACTTC.

The chain recombines TRBV7-9 with TRBJ2-7; D unresolved. Trimming shortened V by 1 base and J by 6 bases, and 10 bases separated the two germline ends. This CDR3 comprises 13 residues. Germline loops: CDR1 SEHNR, CDR2 FQNEAQ (reference sequence). The CDR3 is CASSLGGPGEQYF. DNA of the CDR3: TGTGCCAGCAGCTTAGGAGGTCCGGGCGAGCAGTACTTC.

There are many counts of this clonotype. V gene TRBV10-3 combines with J gene TRBJ2-1, with TRBD1 matching over 8 bases. The V gene end was trimmed by 8 bases and the J gene end by 6 bases; junction bases not matched to a gene: 6. The V gene's germline CDR1 is ENHRY and CDR2 SYGVKD. The CDR3 has 13 residues. The CDR3 spells CAIGRQGSNEQFF. CDR3 nucleotides: TGTGCCATCGGGAGACAGGGGAGCAATGAGCAGTTCTTC.

This clonotype was seen a handful of times. V gene TRBV27 combines with J gene TRBJ2-3, with 10 nucleotides matching TRBD2. The CDR3 contains 15 residues. CDR1 is MNHEY, CDR2 SMNVEV, per germline (reference sequence). J lost 5 bases, V lost 7 bases, and 9 bases had no gene match. Here the CDR3 reads CASTPSGRVVDTQYF. The CDR3, as DNA: TGTGCCAGCACCCCAAGCGGGAGGGTCGTAGATACGCAGTATTTT.